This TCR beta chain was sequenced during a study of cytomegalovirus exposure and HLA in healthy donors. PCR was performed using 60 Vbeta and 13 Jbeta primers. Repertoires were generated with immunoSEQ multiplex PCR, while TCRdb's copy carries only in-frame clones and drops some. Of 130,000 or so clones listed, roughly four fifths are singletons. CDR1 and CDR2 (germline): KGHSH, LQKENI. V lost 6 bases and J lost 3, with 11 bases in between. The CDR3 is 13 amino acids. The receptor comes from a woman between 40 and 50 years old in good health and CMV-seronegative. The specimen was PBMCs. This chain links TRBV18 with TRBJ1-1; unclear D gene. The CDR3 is CASSRGKDTEAFF. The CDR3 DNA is TGTGCCAGCTCGAGAGGGAAAGACACTGAAGCTTTCTTT. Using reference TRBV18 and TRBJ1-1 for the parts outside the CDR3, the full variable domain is NAGVMQNPRHLVRRRGQEARLRCSPMKGHSHVYWYRQLPEEGLKFMVYLQKENIIDESGMPKERFSAEFPKEGPSILRIQQVVRGDSAAYFCASSRGKDTEAFFGQGTRLTVV.